A single T cell receptor beta chain is shown here with its context. The data stem from a study of resident and recirculating memory T cells in vitiligo. TCRdb keeps only in-frame clones here, not all; method: immunoSEQ multiplex PCR. The sample includes tens of thousands of clones, about nine tenths of them seen just once. The sample taken for sequencing was blood. This TCR was sampled from a male donor with vitiligo.

The CDR3 nucleotides read TGTGCCAGCTCATCGAGCAGGATGAACACTGAAGCTTTCTTT. It translates to CASSSSRMNTEAFF. The chain combines TRBV18 with TRBJ1-1; D uncertain. CDR1 and CDR2 (germline): KGHSH, LQKENI. Trimming removed 5 bases at V and 0 bases at J, with 10 bases between. The length of the CDR3 is 14 residues.